The present T cell receptor (beta chain) was sequenced within a study of vaccination and CD4 T cells after COVID-19. As to treatment: roughly nine-day PBMC culture with coronavirus spike peptide pools or control peptides (ViraFEST assay). The Oncomine TCR Beta short-read assay was applied to DNA of cultured CD4+ T cells. TCRdb re-analysed the PCR reads in MiXCR, keeping a single row per CDR3 protein. The sample holds 11,000 to 15,000 distinct CDR3 sequences, 30% to 35% seen once. This clonotype was counted a few times. No antigen is known for it. The V and J ends lost 6 bases and 1 base, in that order; junction bases with no gene match: 8. CDR1 is MNHEY, CDR2 SVGAGI, per germline. The CDR3 has 15 amino acids.

The chain joins TRBV6-5 to TRBJ2-7, with 8 bases aligning to TRBD2. The source was CD4+ T cells from blood, cultured in vitro, collected after SARS-CoV-2 vaccination. This TCR came from a human donor who had recovered from COVID-19. CDR3: CASRYGTRGSYEQYF. The CDR3 nucleotides are TGTGCCAGCAGATACGGGACTAGGGGTTCCTACGAGCAGTACTTC.